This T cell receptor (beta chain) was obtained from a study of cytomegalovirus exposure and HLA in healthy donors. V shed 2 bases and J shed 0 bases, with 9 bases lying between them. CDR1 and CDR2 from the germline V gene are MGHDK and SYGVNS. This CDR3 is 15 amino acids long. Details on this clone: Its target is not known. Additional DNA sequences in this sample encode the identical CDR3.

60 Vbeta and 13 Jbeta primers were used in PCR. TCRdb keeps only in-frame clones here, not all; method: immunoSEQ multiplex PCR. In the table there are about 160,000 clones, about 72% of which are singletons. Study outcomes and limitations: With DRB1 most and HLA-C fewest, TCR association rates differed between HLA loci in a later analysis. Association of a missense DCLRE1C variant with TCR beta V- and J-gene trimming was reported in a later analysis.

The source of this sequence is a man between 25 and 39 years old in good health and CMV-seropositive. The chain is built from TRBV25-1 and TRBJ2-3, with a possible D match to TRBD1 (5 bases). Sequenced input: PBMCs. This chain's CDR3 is CASSEKAGSTDTQYF. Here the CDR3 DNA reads TGTGCCAGCAGTGAAAAGGCAGGGAGCACAGATACGCAGTATTTT.